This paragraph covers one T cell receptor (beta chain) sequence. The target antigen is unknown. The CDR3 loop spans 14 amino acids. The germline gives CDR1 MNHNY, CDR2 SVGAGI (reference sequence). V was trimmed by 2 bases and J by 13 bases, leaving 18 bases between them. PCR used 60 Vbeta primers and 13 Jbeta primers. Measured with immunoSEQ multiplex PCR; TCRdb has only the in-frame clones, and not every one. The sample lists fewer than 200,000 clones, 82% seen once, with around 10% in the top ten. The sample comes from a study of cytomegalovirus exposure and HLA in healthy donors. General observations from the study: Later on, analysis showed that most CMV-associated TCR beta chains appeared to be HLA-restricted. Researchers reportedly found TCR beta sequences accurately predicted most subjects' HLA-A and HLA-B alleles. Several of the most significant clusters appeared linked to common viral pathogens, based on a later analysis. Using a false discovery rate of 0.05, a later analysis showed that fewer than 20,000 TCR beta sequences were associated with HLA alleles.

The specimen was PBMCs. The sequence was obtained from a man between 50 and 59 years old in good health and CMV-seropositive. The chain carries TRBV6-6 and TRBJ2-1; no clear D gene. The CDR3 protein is CASSYAPPAQVQFF. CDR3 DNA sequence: TGTGCCAGCAGTTACGCCCCACCAGCGCAAGTTCAGTTCTTC.